This T cell receptor (beta chain) was identified during a study of vaccination effects on CD4 cells after COVID-19. With regard to this clone: Its antigen is still unknown.

Whole-study results and caveats: At late timepoints after vaccination, vaccine- and infection-induced clones shrank markedly.

Method: immunoSEQ multiplex PCR; TCRdb's copy keeps in-frame clones and lacks some. This table holds some 69,000 clones, around 69% found once. Trimming shortened V by 5 bases and J by 1 base, and 8 bases separated the two germline ends. This CDR3 is built from 13 residues. CDR1 and CDR2 (germline): SEHNR, FQNEAQ (reference sequence). Viral peptide pool expansion of antigen-specific CD4+ T cells preceded sequencing in the ViraFEST assay. Cultured cells yielded isolated CD4+ T cells after 10 days. Vaccine recipients lacked prior SARS-CoV-2 infection and had negative nucleocapsid antibodies. Researchers swapped half the medium for IL-2 medium on both days 3 and 7.

Specimen: CD4+ T cells from PBMCs cultured with HCoV-NL63 spike peptides, collected before COVID-19 vaccination. This TCR was recovered from a human donor who received a COVID-19 vaccine. The V and J genes are TRBV7-9 and TRBJ1-1; D gene uncertain. CDR3: CASSPRKNTEAFF. CDR3 bases: TGTGCCAGCAGCCCAAGAAAGAACACTGAAGCTTTCTTT.